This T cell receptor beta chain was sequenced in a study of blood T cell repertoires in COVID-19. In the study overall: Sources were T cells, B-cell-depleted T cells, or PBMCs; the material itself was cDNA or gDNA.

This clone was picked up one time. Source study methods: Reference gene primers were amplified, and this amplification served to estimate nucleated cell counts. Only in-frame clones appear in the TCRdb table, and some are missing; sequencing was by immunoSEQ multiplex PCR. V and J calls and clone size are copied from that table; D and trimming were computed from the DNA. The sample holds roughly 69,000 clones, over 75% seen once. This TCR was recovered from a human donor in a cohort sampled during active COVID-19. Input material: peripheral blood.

CDR3: CASTRLGDYNEQFF. CDR3 coding DNA: TGTGCCAGCACCCGACTGGGAGACTACAATGAGCAGTTCTTC. This chain connects TRBV28 to TRBJ2-1, with D possibly being TRBD2 (5 bases). Germline loops: CDR1 MDHEN, CDR2 SYDVKM. With 7 bases removed from V and 3 bases from J, the gap between germline ends came to 13 bases. The CDR3 is 14 residues long.